A single sample is the source of the 14 T cell receptor beta chains below, sequenced in a study of control samples from healthy donors and cancer patients (dated by TCRdb to about 2020). Libraries were built with the immunoSEQ multiplex PCR assay. The source is immuneACCESS, and TCRdb retained only in-frame sequences with V and J called. Part of the clones is not carried over; for the studies checked, unresolved V genes explain less than half of this, and the remainder is unexplained. Present in this sample are more than 60,000 clones, around 90% of which were seen just once. The top ten clonotypes cover around 5.4% of the sample. The sample consisted of PBMCs. The receptors derive from a man aged 60-69 years with colorectal cancer.

This clone was found once. V and J are TRBV4-3 and TRBJ1-2; TRBD1 is a possible D gene (5 bases). V lost 3 bases to trimming and J lost 7 bases, with 18 bases between them. Germline CDR1 and CDR2: LGHNA and YSLEER. The CDR3 contains 15 residues. The CDR3 loop is CASSQAGPFGSGYTF. The CDR3 bases are TGCGCCAGCAGCCAGGCGGGGCCTTTCGGAAGTGGCTACACCTTC.

The V call is TRBV6-5, the J call TRBJ1-1; D remains ambiguous. Germline V gives CDR1 MNHEY, CDR2 SVGAGI. The V end lost 4 bases, the J end lost 0 bases, and 12 bases lay between the germline ends. This CDR3 is built from 15 residues. The CDR3 loop reads CASSFGLAMNTEAFF. CDR3 sequence (DNA): TGTGCCAGCAGTTTCGGCCTGGCAATGAACACTGAAGCTTTCTTT.

The V and J genes are TRBV18 and TRBJ1-2, with TRBD1 as a possible D gene (5 bases). The V end lost 3 bases, the J end lost 5 bases, and 19 bases lay between the germline ends. Germline V gene lookup returns CDR1 KGHSH and CDR2 LQKENI. The CDR3 has 16 amino acids. CDR3 DNA sequence: TGTGCCAGCTCACCGAGTCAAGGTGGGGCCTGGTATGGCTACACCTTC. Protein: CASSPSQGGAWYGYTF.

This clone appeared once. The V gene is TRBV18, the J gene TRBJ2-7, with 11 bases lining up with TRBD2. This CDR3 is 16 amino acids long. With V trimmed by 7 bases and J by 5 bases, 13 bases remained unmatched. CDR1 and CDR2 from the germline V gene are KGHSH and LQKENI. CDR3 DNA sequence: TGTGCCAGCTGCAGCCTTCCGACTAGCGGGGTCGACGAGCAGTACTTC. Encoded protein: CASCSLPTSGVDEQYF.

J is TRBJ1-2 and V is TRBV24-1; possible D gene TRBD1, 6 bases. This CDR3 comprises 12 residues. From germline, CDR1 is KGHDR and CDR2 SFDVKD. V was cut by 9 bases and J by 8 bases, with 15 bases left in between. In nucleotides, the CDR3 is TGTGCCACCTATTACCCAGGGGAAGGCTACACCTTC. Translating it yields CATYYPGEGYTF.

The chain recombines TRBV24-1 with TRBJ2-7, with 10 bases fitting TRBD1. This CDR3 comprises 16 residues. V lost 6 bases, J lost 5 bases, and 12 bases stayed unmatched. Per the germline V gene, CDR1 is KGHDR and CDR2 is SFDVKD. The CDR3 DNA reads TGTGCCACCAGTAGTCCCGGGACAGGGGAGATAGACGAGCAGTACTTC. Translated, it gives CATSSPGTGEIDEQYF.

The chain has TRBV30 and TRBJ1-2; possibly TRBD1 for D (6 bases). Trimming took off 3 bases at V and 4 bases at J, with 12 bases between the two ends. The CDR3 spans 13 residues. CDR1 GTSNPN and CDR2 SVGIG come from the germline V gene (reference sequence). This chain's CDR3 is CAWSTGGAYGYTF. The CDR3 bases are TGTGCCTGGAGCACGGGGGGCGCCTATGGCTACACCTTC. The full variable domain, rest sourced from reference TRBV30 and TRBJ1-2, is SQTIHQWPATLVQPVGSPLSLECTVEGTSNPNLYWYRQAAGRGLQLLFYSVGIGQISSEVPQNLSASRPQDRQFILSSKKLLLSDSGFYLCAWSTGGAYGYTFGSGTRLTVV.

The rearrangement joins TRBV12-3 or TRBV12-4 to TRBJ1-1, with D hard to call. The length of the CDR3 is 12 residues. Trimming left V 4 bases short and J 1 base short, with 4 bases between. The CDR3 reads CASSSTNTEAFF. CDR3 coding DNA: TGTGCCAGCAGTTCAACGAACACTGAAGCTTTCTTT.

The rearrangement joins TRBV10-2 to TRBJ1-5; 8 nucleotides align to TRBD1. Germline values: CDR1 WSHSY, CDR2 SAAADI. The CDR3 covers 15 residues. After removal of 6 bases from V and 4 bases from J, the junction contained 8 bases not matched to a gene. The CDR3 protein is CASSLDRAGNQPQHF. In DNA form, the CDR3 reads TGCGCCAGCAGCTTGGACAGGGCGGGGAATCAGCCCCAGCATTTT.

The rearrangement joins TRBV9 to TRBJ2-3, with D perhaps TRBD1 or TRBD2 (6 bases each). This CDR3 spans 15 amino acids. Germline assignment: CDR1 SGDLS and CDR2 YYNGEE. Between the trimmed V and J ends, which lost 0 bases and 5 bases, there was a span of 13 bases. As DNA, the CDR3 is TGTGCCAGCAGCGTAGCGGGGGCCCGCATAGATACGCAGTATTTT. The encoded protein is CASSVAGARIDTQYF. The full variable domain, rest sourced from reference TRBV9 and TRBJ2-3, is DSGVTQTPKHLITATGQRVTLRCSPRSGDLSVYWYQQSLDQGLQFLIQYYNGEERAKGNILERFSAQQFPDLHSELNLSSLELGDSALYFCASSVAGARIDTQYFGPGTRLTVL.

The chain combines TRBV4-2 with TRBJ1-2; D possibly corresponds to TRBD1 (6 bases). The CDR3 contains 13 residues. Germline CDR1 reads LGHNA; CDR2 reads YNFKEQ. Between the trimmed V and J ends, which lost 4 bases and 4 bases, there was a span of 10 bases. CDR3 sequence (DNA): TGTGCCAGCAGCCCGCCGGACAGCTATGGCTACACCTTC. Translated, it gives CASSPPDSYGYTF.

V usage is TRBV27 and J usage is TRBJ2-2; the match to TRBD1 covers 7 bases. Germline CDR1 and CDR2: MNHEY and SMNVEV (reference sequence). This CDR3 spans 16 amino acids. Germline trimming cut 7 bases from V and 4 bases from J; bases unmatched to any gene: 12. The CDR3 here is CASTFGSAGGTGELFF. CDR3 DNA sequence: TGTGCCAGCACCTTCGGATCGGCAGGGGGCACCGGGGAGCTGTTTTTT.

This clone was picked up one time. The chain couples TRBV10-3 to TRBJ1-3; a weak D match, TRBD1 (5 bases). Germline loops: CDR1 ENHRY, CDR2 SYGVKD. V was pared by 11 bases and J by 0 bases, with 14 bases between. The CDR3 contains 14 residues. CDR3 bases: TGTGCCGCCGGGGGTCCGTACTCTGGAAACACCATATATTTT. It codes for CAAGGPYSGNTIYF.

The V gene is TRBV10-3, the J gene TRBJ2-3, with 9 bases fitting TRBD2. There are 14 residues in the CDR3. The V and J ends lost 2 bases and 3 bases, in that order; junction bases with no gene match: 0. CDR1 and CDR2 from the germline V gene are ENHRY and SYGVKD. The CDR3 bases are TGTGCCATCAGTGAGGCGGGGGGGACAGATACGCAGTATTTT. Its protein is CAISEAGGTDTQYF.